This T cell receptor beta chain is from a study of blood T cell repertoires in COVID-19. As for the study in general: From T cells, B-cell-depleted T cells, or PBMCs came the material, which was cDNA or gDNA.

Self-reported history from a screening survey and questionnaire set each donor's cohort. The germline V gene encodes CDR1 LGHNA and CDR2 YSLEER. V gave up 1 base and J gave up 1 base; unmatched junction bases: 5. CDR3 length: 16 residues. The method was immunoSEQ multiplex PCR; TCRdb's version includes in-frame clones alone and lacks a portion of them. The sample gives 350,000 to 450,000 clones, roughly four fifths of which show up once; about 5% is in the top ten. The rearrangement uses TRBV4-3 and TRBJ2-7; 9 positions agree with TRBD2. The material sequenced was PBMCs or T cells enriched from blood (not recorded which). The sequence was collected from a woman in her forties or fifties who had recovered from COVID-19. This chain's CDR3 is CASSQAPSGGSYEQYF. The CDR3 bases are TGCGCCAGCAGCCAAGCTCCCAGCGGGGGGTCCTACGAGCAGTACTTC.